Listed here are 4 T cell receptor beta chains from one sample, sequenced in a study of response to subunit inactivated influenza vaccine. TCRdb called the RT-PCR reads again in MiXCR, with one record for every CDR3 protein. Among about 540,000 distinct CDR3 sequences listed, around a quarter were seen once. These records were also assigned to another study, of T cells expressing NK-cell markers. In that study: Scientists made TCR beta cDNA using 5'RACE template switching with UMIs.

Material: CD4+ T cells sorted from PBMCs, obtained roughly 12 days after vaccination. Every receptor here comes from a man in his forties or fifties who received an inactivated influenza vaccine.

The CDR3, as DNA: TGTGCCAGCAGTGTTACCGGGACAGCGTACTCTGGGGCCAACGTCCTGACTTTC. It is translated as CASSVTGTAYSGANVLTF. V and J are TRBV28 and TRBJ2-6; 7 bases are shared with TRBD1. Germline trimming cut 5 bases from V and 0 bases from J; bases unmatched to any gene: 10. The V gene's germline CDR1 is MDHEN and CDR2 SYDVKM. The length of the CDR3 is 18 residues.

This chain connects TRBV6-1 to TRBJ2-3; D call uncertain. The length of the CDR3 is 13 residues. Germline assignment: CDR1 MNHNS and CDR2 SASEGT. Deletions cut 7 bases from V and 2 bases from J, with 10 bases between. DNA for the CDR3: TGTGCCAGCACCATAGAGGTCACAGATACGCAGTATTTT. This translates into CASTIEVTDTQYF.

This sequence joins TRBV4-2 and TRBJ2-3; weak D call: TRBD2 (5 bases). Trimming stripped 0 bases from V and 6 bases from J, with 13 bases between. This CDR3 has 15 residues. CDR1 and CDR2 (germline): LGHNA, YNFKEQ. The CDR3 nucleotides are TGTGCCAGCAGCCAAGATGCTAGCATAACGGATACGCAGTATTTT. This gives the protein CASSQDASITDTQYF.

The chain has TRBV19 and TRBJ2-6; D unresolved. This CDR3 spans 15 amino acids. Trimming took 7 bases from V and 0 from J, leaving 10 bases between them. Germline-derived CDR1 and CDR2 are LNHDA and SQIVND (reference sequence). The CDR3: CASNGPLSGANVLTF. The CDR3 region has the DNA TGTGCCAGTAATGGCCCCCTCTCTGGGGCCAACGTCCTGACTTTC.